This is a list of T cell receptor beta chains from one sample in a study of blood T cells in healthy people across ages. TCRdb reprocessed the 5' RACE reads with MiXCR, giving one entry per CDR3 protein. This table has around 900,000 distinct CDR3 sequences, 29% appearing once. The sample taken for sequencing was blood. The source is a woman of 80 years or more in good health. The CDR3 runs from the conserved cysteine through the conserved F or W. The D gene is left open where the match is weak. Size is stated for part of the rows, as once, few or many counts, or as a class when the clone is expanded.

v_gene	d_gene	abundance	j_gene	CDR3nt	CDR3aa
TRBV7-2	-	-	TRBJ2-5	TGTGCCAGCAGCTCCCCCAGGACCCAAAGGCAGTACTTC	CASSSPRTQRQYF
TRBV20-1	-	few	TRBJ1-2	TGCAGTGCGTACAGGGCAGGGTATGGCCACACCTTC	CSAYRAGYGHTF
TRBV20-1	-	few	TRBJ2-1	TGCAGTGCTCCCGCGACGGGGGTTAATGAGCAGTTCTTC	CSAPATGVNEQFF
TRBV2	-	-	TRBJ2-1	TGTGCCAGCAGTGTGGAGCAGGAAGGTGAGCAGTTCTTC	CASSVEQEGEQFF
TRBV12-3/TRBV12-4	-	many	TRBJ2-1	TGTGCCAGCTATAGGTCCTACAATGAGCAGTTCTTC	CASYRSYNEQFF
TRBV28	TRBD1	-	TRBJ1-5	TGTGCCAGCAGTTTAGGTATACAGGGGAATCAGCCCCAGCATTTT	CASSLGIQGNQPQHF
TRBV29-1	-	many	TRBJ1-1	TGCAGCACCGCGAGGGGAATGAACACTGAAGCTTTCTTT	CSTARGMNTEAFF
TRBV6-5	-	many	TRBJ2-5	TGTGCCAGCAGTTACTCAACAACCCAAGAGACCCAGTACTTC	CASSYSTTQETQYF
TRBV12-3/TRBV12-4	-	few	TRBJ2-3	TGTGCCACCCAAGTAGGAAATACGCAGTATTTT	CATQVGNTQYF
TRBV11-3	TRBD1	-	TRBJ1-1	TGTGCCAGCAGCCAAGGACAGGGCAGTGAAGCTTTCTTT	CASSQGQGSEAFF
TRBV9	-	many	TRBJ2-6	TGTGCCAGCAGCCCACCGGGAATCTCTGGGGCCAACGTCCTGACTTTC	CASSPPGISGANVLTF
TRBV11-2	-	-	TRBJ2-6	TGTGCCAGCAGCTTTACGACGGGGGAATCTGGGGCCAACGTCCTGACTTTC	CASSFTTGESGANVLTF
TRBV30	-	many	TRBJ2-5	TGTGCCTGGAGTAGAGTGGCGGTCTACTCCCAAGAGACCCAGTACTTC	CAWSRVAVYSQETQYF
TRBV5-1	TRBD1	-	TRBJ1-2	TGCGCCAGCAGCTTGGTGCAGGGGGCCGGTAACTATGGCTACACCTTC	CASSLVQGAGNYGYTF
TRBV20-1	-	-	TRBJ1-1	TGCAGTGCTAGAGAAAGCTATTTTGGCCTGAACACTGAAGCTTTCTTT	CSARESYFGLNTEAFF
TRBV6-5	TRBD1	-	TRBJ1-6	TGTGCCAGCAGTTACTCGTACAGGGGGTCCTCCTATAATTCACCCCTCCACTTT	CASSYSYRGSSYNSPLHF
TRBV7-2	TRBD2	-	TRBJ2-1	TGTGCCAGCAGCTTAGTGGTACTAGCGGGGTCGCGCTCCTACAATGAGCAGTTCTTC	CASSLVVLAGSRSYNEQFF
TRBV10-3	TRBD1	many	TRBJ2-3	TGTGCCATCAGTGAGTCGCAGGGACAGGGGAGCACAGATACGCAGTATTTT	CAISESQGQGSTDTQYF
TRBV4-1	-	few	TRBJ1-2	TGCGCCAGCAGCCAAGAGTCGAGGGCAGTGTATGGCTACACCTTC	CASSQESRAVYGYTF
TRBV4-3	TRBD2	many	TRBJ2-5	TGCGCCAGCAGCCAAGTGGCACGACGCGGGGGGACCCAGTACTTC	CASSQVARRGGTQYF
TRBV6-4	-	-	TRBJ1-6	TGTGCCAGCAGTGACTCGACCGGGGGTATTGCACCCCTCCACTTT	CASSDSTGGIAPLHF
TRBV7-2	TRBD1	many	TRBJ2-7	TGTGCCAGCAGCGCCGCAGGGGGACAGGGCTCCTCGGCTTACGAGCAGTACTTC	CASSAAGGQGSSAYEQYF
TRBV27	-	many	TRBJ1-1	TGTGCCAGCAGCCCTACCGGGACACTCACTGAAGCTTTCTTT	CASSPTGTLTEAFF
TRBV5-5	-	many	TRBJ2-5	TGTGCCAGCAGCTTGTTGGTGGGGGTTCTTGAGACCCAGTACTTC	CASSLLVGVLETQYF
TRBV7-2	TRBD1	many	TRBJ1-2	TGTGCCAGCAGCGGAAGACAGGGGCCCTATGGCTACACCTTC	CASSGRQGPYGYTF
TRBV18	-	-	TRBJ2-7	TGTGCCAGCTCATCCCTCCGGGACCTAGTTTGGGAAGGGCAGTACTTC	CASSSLRDLVWEGQYF
TRBV3-1	TRBD2	many	TRBJ2-7	TGTGCCAGCAGCCTGCGATTCACCGGGGGGAGCGAGCAGTACTTC	CASSLRFTGGSEQYF
TRBV7-2	-	-	TRBJ1-1	TGTGCCAGCAGCTTAGTTTCTACAGGCGGGACTGAAGCTTTCTTT	CASSLVSTGGTEAFF
TRBV7-2	-	-	TRBJ2-5	TGTGCCAGCAGCTTCACTTACGACAGAAGTTCCTCCAATGAGCAGTACTTC	CASSFTYDRSSSNEQYF
TRBV5-1	TRBD2	-	TRBJ2-3	TGCGCCAGCAGCTTGGCGGCTAGCGGGGGTCTGCCGACGCAGTATTTT	CASSLAASGGLPTQYF
TRBV7-9	TRBD1	-	TRBJ1-1	TGTGCCGCCACAGGGGGCGTCACTGAAGCTTTCTTT	CAATGGVTEAFF
TRBV6-2/TRBV6-3	-	many	TRBJ2-7	TGTGCCAGCAGTTACTCGGGCAGGGGAAACGAGCAGTACTTC	CASSYSGRGNEQYF
TRBV10-3	-	few	TRBJ1-4	TGTGCCATCAGAGACGGAGCAACTAATGAAAAACTGTTTTTT	CAIRDGATNEKLFF
TRBV7-9	-	few	TRBJ1-1	TGTGCCAGCAGCCGAAGGGATAGGGAAAAGAACACTGAAGCTTTCTTT	CASSRRDREKNTEAFF
TRBV5-5	-	many	TRBJ2-1	TGTGCCAGCAGCATTTGGACAAGGGCCTTTCGAGGAGGCTACAATGAGCAGTTCTTC	CASSIWTRAFRGGYNEQFF
TRBV27	-	once	TRBJ1-1	TGTGCCAGCAGGGCGGTTTATAGGGGCATGAACACTGAAGCTTTCTTT	CASRAVYRGMNTEAFF
TRBV12-3/TRBV12-4	-	few	TRBJ1-6	TGTGCCAGCAGAATTCAGGGAACGGATAATTCACCCCTCCACTTT	CASRIQGTDNSPLHF
TRBV25-1	-	many	TRBJ2-5	TGTGCCAGCAGACCCCGTGGGGGACAAGAGACCCAGTACTTC	CASRPRGGQETQYF
TRBV19	-	-	TRBJ1-2	TGTGCCAGTAGTATAGGGGGGCGCCGCTACTATGGCTACACCTTC	CASSIGGRRYYGYTF
TRBV5-1	-	-	TRBJ1-1	TGCGCCAGCAGCTTAAACCAAGGGGGGGGCCCAGAAGCTTTCTTT	CASSLNQGGGPEAFF
TRBV12-3/TRBV12-4	-	once	TRBJ2-3	TGTGCCAGCAGTGGGGGGACGCAGTATTTT	CASSGGTQYF
TRBV6-5	TRBD1	-	TRBJ1-2	TGTGCCAGCAGTTACTCAACACGGACAGGGGATTATGGCTACACCTTC	CASSYSTRTGDYGYTF
TRBV7-3	TRBD2	-	TRBJ2-1	TGTGCCAGCAGCCGTAGCGGGTCGCGAAATGAGCAGTTCTTC	CASSRSGSRNEQFF
TRBV4-1	TRBD1	few	TRBJ1-2	TGCGCCAGCAGCCCGGGACAGGGGGCGTTAAACTATGGCTACACCTTC	CASSPGQGALNYGYTF
TRBV20-1	-	-	TRBJ2-3	TGTAGTACTAGACACCCTAGCGAGACCACAGATACGCAGTATTTT	CSTRHPSETTDTQYF
TRBV18	-	many	TRBJ2-3	TGTGCCAGCTCAGGGTTGAGCTCCACAGATACGCAGTATTTT	CASSGLSSTDTQYF
TRBV12-3/TRBV12-4	-	many	TRBJ2-6	TGTGCCAGCAGAACCCAGGGATCTGGGGCCAACGTCCTGACTTTC	CASRTQGSGANVLTF
TRBV7-2	-	few	TRBJ2-7	TGTGCCAGCAGCTTAGAAGGGACGCCTTCGGGCGAGCAGTACTTC	CASSLEGTPSGEQYF
TRBV6-5	-	many	TRBJ1-2	TGTGCCAGCAGTATTGGCGGGTCTCTAGAACTATATGGCTACACCTTC	CASSIGGSLELYGYTF
TRBV15	TRBD1	many	TRBJ2-7	TGTGCCACCAGCAAAGGACAGGGTGTTTACGAGCAGTACTTC	CATSKGQGVYEQYF
TRBV7-8	-	many	TRBJ1-5	TGTGCCAGCAGCTTTGACAGTCAAAGGGGTCAGCCCCAGCATTTT	CASSFDSQRGQPQHF
TRBV7-2	-	many	TRBJ1-2	TGTGCCAGCAGCTTTTTATCCCTCGGCTATGGCTACACCTTC	CASSFLSLGYGYTF
TRBV5-5	-	-	TRBJ2-5	TGTGCCAGCAGCATGGGGGCCCCGTACCAAGAGACCCAGTACTTC	CASSMGAPYQETQYF